One sample yielded the 10 T cell receptor beta chains listed below, sequenced in a study of cytomegalovirus exposure and HLA in healthy donors. It was with 60 Vbeta and 13 Jbeta primers that the PCR ran. The table came from immunoSEQ multiplex PCR; TCRdb's copy has only in-frame clones and leaves some out. The profile shows 180,000 or so clones, roughly a tenth of them singletons. Sequencing used PBMCs. The receptors stem from a woman younger than 45 in good health and CMV-seropositive.

The CDR3 nucleotides read TGCGCCAGCAGCTGGACAGGGGACGGAGTTTCACCCCTCCACTTT. This gives the protein CASSWTGDGVSPLHF. The chain combines TRBV5-1 with TRBJ1-6; 9 bases are shared with TRBD1. The CDR3 sequence is 15 residues long. Germline CDR1 is SGHRS and CDR2 is YFSETQ. V lost 3 bases and J lost 9; bases outside the gene matches: 7.

V gene TRBV2 combines with J gene TRBJ2-5; 7 bases are shared with TRBD1. The CDR3 covers 12 residues. Per the germline V gene, CDR1 is SNHLY and CDR2 is FYNNEI. CDR3 nucleotides: TGTGCAGGGACAGTACTCCAAGAGACCCAGTACTTC. Amino acid sequence: CAGTVLQETQYF.

This clone was seen only a few times. This chain uses TRBV29-1 with TRBJ2-2, with D perhaps matching TRBD2 (6 bases). CDR1 is SQVTM and CDR2 is ANQGSEA in the germline V gene. Trimming cost V 6 bases and J 5 bases, with 10 bases left between them. This CDR3 comprises 12 residues. As DNA, the CDR3 is TGCAGCGTGAAGACTAGTACCGGGGAGCTGTTTTTT. It is translated as CSVKTSTGELFF.

This clone has a handful of counts. The chain carries TRBV13 and TRBJ2-1, with TRBD2 matching over 8 bases. Trimming at V came to 5 bases and at J to 9 bases, leaving 9 bases not matched to a gene. Per the germline V gene, CDR1 is PRHDT and CDR2 is FYEKMQ (reference sequence). The CDR3 loop spans 14 amino acids. In DNA, the CDR3 is TGTGCCAGCAGCAAGACTAGCGAGTTGGCTGAGCAGTTCTTC. Translated: CASSKTSELAEQFF.

The table lists this clone with a few counts. The genes are TRBV7-9 and TRBJ2-6; no firm D call. The germline V gene has CDR1 SEHNR and CDR2 FQNEAQ (reference sequence). With 5 bases removed from V and 0 bases from J, the gap between germline ends came to 17 bases. This CDR3 comprises 18 residues. CDR3 in amino acids: CASSRPTLGYSGANVLTF. Written as DNA, the CDR3 is TGTGCCAGCAGCCGCCCGACATTGGGCTACTCTGGGGCCAACGTCCTGACTTTC. Together with reference TRBV7-9 and TRBJ2-6, the CDR3 gives the full variable domain: DTGVSQNPRHKITKRGQNVTFRCDPISEHNRLYWYRQTLGQGPEFLTYFQNEAQLEKSRLLSDRFSAERPKGSFSTLEIQRTEQGDSAMYLCASSRPTLGYSGANVLTFGAGSRLTVL.

This clone was detected only a few times. The rearrangement links TRBV2 to TRBJ1-2; D perhaps matches TRBD1 (6 bases). The germline CDR1 and CDR2 sequences are SNHLY and FYNNEI. CDR3 length equals 12 residues. Trimming cost V 7 bases and J 3 bases, with 9 bases left between them. The CDR3 DNA sequence: TGTGCCAGCACAGGGGCCCACTATGGCTACACCTTC. This sequence encodes CASTGAHYGYTF.

A remark on this clone: The DNA is left out, because the CDR3 cannot be placed on it with certainty; the CDR3 is given as TCRdb lists it. The V call is TRBV5-4, the J call TRBJ2-7; the table names TRBD1, a call not compared with the DNA. Germline CDR1 SGHNT, CDR2 YYREEE (reference sequence). Including both end residues, the CDR3 is 14 amino acids long. CDR3 sequence: CASSFFANGAREYF.

The J gene is TRBJ2-1, the V gene TRBV27; no reliable D call. Trimming pared 6 bases from V and 0 bases from J, leaving 24 bases between. Germline CDR1 MNHEY, CDR2 SMNVEV (reference sequence). The CDR3 extends over 19 amino acids. The CDR3 reads CASRSSGSPITYSYNEQFF. DNA of the CDR3: TGTGCCAGCAGGTCCTCCGGGTCCCCAATAACCTACTCCTACAATGAGCAGTTCTTC.

This clone was detected only a few times. The genes are TRBV5-1 and TRBJ2-7; no clear D. Trimming left V 2 bases short and J 0 bases short, with 6 bases between. The CDR3 runs 13 residues. Germline CDR1 is SGHRS and CDR2 is YFSETQ. CDR3 protein: CASSLSLSYEQYF. CDR3 nucleotides: TGCGCCAGCAGCTTATCACTCTCCTACGAGCAGTACTTC.

The chain links TRBV4-2 to TRBJ2-1; no definite D call. Germline lookup yields CDR1 LGHNA and CDR2 YNFKEQ. The CDR3 spans 15 residues. The ends were cut back, 4 bases at V and 0 bases at J, with 10 bases in the middle. This CDR3 reads CASSPPLSSYNEQFF. The CDR3 DNA reads TGTGCCAGCAGCCCCCCGCTTAGCTCCTACAATGAGCAGTTCTTC.